A single sample gave rise to the 32 T cell receptor beta chains below, sequenced in a study of blood T cell repertoires in COVID-19. Sequenced by immunoSEQ multiplex PCR; TCRdb stores in-frame clones only, minus some. The sample contains roughly 200,000 clones, more than 85% of which appear only once. Sequencing used peripheral blood. These receptors originate from a man aged 40-50 years with active or convalescent COVID-19.

This clone was picked up one time. This CDR3 is CASSTRNRQINQPQHF. CDR3 coding DNA: TGTGCCAGTAGTACAAGAAATCGACAGATCAATCAGCCCCAGCATTTT. The V gene is TRBV19, the J gene TRBJ1-5; a weak D match, TRBD1 (5 bases). The V end lost 4 bases, the J end lost 3 bases, and 16 bases lay between the germline ends. The germline V gene has CDR1 LNHDA and CDR2 SQIVND (reference sequence). The CDR3 consists of 16 residues.

V is TRBV5-1 and J is TRBJ1-1; unclear D gene. The CDR3 consists of 13 residues. Germline V gene data show CDR1 as SGHRS and CDR2 as YFSETQ. The germline V and J ends were trimmed by 7 bases and 5 bases, with 15 bases remaining between them. CDR3 nucleotides: TGCGCCAGCTCCTTCCCCGAGGAGACTGAAGCTTTCTTT. Encoded protein: CASSFPEETEAFF.

This clone was recorded once. CDR3 nucleotide sequence: TGTGCCAGCAGCTTGCGGGTCAGAACAGGGTTGAACACTGAAGCTTTCTTT. Protein: CASSLRVRTGLNTEAFF. The chain combines TRBV5-6 with TRBJ1-1, with D possibly being TRBD1 (6 bases). Trimming took 1 base from V and 0 from J, leaving 16 bases between them. This CDR3 region has 17 residues. The germline gives CDR1 SGHDT, CDR2 YYEEEE.

This clone appeared a single time. The CDR3 sequence: CASNPGASYNEQFF. DNA for the CDR3: TGTGCCAGCAACCCAGGGGCCTCCTACAATGAGCAGTTCTTC. This chain joins TRBV28 and TRBJ2-1; D possibly corresponds to TRBD1 (6 bases). This CDR3 spans 14 amino acids. Germline V gives CDR1 MDHEN, CDR2 SYDVKM. V was clipped by 7 bases and J by 0 bases, with 10 bases between them.

V and J are TRBV10-3 and TRBJ2-1, with 7 bases aligning to TRBD1. V lost 3 bases, J lost 5 bases, and 1 base stayed unmatched. The CDR3 runs 13 residues. Germline CDR1 ENHRY, CDR2 SYGVKD. CDR3: CAISETGDNEQFF. The CDR3 nucleotides are TGTGCCATCAGTGAAACAGGGGACAATGAGCAGTTCTTC.

J is TRBJ1-6 and V is TRBV9; no clear D gene. The CDR3 length is 15 residues. Trimming stripped 0 bases from V and 5 bases from J, with 9 bases between. Germline assignment: CDR1 SGDLS and CDR2 YYNGEE. The CDR3, as DNA: TGTGCCAGCAGCGTAGGTCAGTTCCATAATTCACCCCTCCACTTT. It encodes CASSVGQFHNSPLHF.

The genes are TRBV4-1 and TRBJ2-5; D gene unclear. The CDR3 covers 14 residues. Trimming pared 2 bases from V and 7 bases from J, leaving 14 bases between. Germline-derived CDR1 and CDR2 are MGHRA and YSYEKL. CDR3 DNA: TGCGCCAGCAGCCAACTACCAGGATTGGGGACCCAGTACTTC. Translated, it gives CASSQLPGLGTQYF.

CDR3 nucleotide sequence: TGTGCCACCTCCAAGGGGGGGCGAAATTCACCCCTCCACTTT. Protein sequence: CATSKGGRNSPLHF. This sequence joins TRBV6-5 and TRBJ1-6; possibly TRBD1 for D (6 bases). Between the trimmed V and J ends, which lost 10 bases and 7 bases, there was a span of 17 bases. This CDR3 spans 14 amino acids. CDR1 is MNHEY and CDR2 is SVGAGI in the germline V gene.

The chain employs TRBV28 and TRBJ1-2; TRBD1 aligns across 8 bases. In germline, CDR1 is MDHEN, CDR2 SYDVKM. Trimming cost V 6 bases and J 4 bases; bases outside gene matches: 4. This CDR3 contains 13 residues. DNA of the CDR3: TGTGCCAGCAGCGACAGGGGACTCTATGGCTACACCTTC. Translation: CASSDRGLYGYTF.

This clone showed up just a few times. The rearrangement joins TRBV30 to TRBJ1-1, with 9 bases aligning to TRBD1. The germline CDR1 and CDR2 sequences are GTSNPN and SVGIG (reference sequence). After removal of 3 bases from V and 8 bases from J, the junction contained 10 bases not matched to a gene. This CDR3 spans 14 amino acids. As DNA, the CDR3 is TGTGCCTGGAGCCTCGGACAGGGGATCGCAGAAGCTTTCTTT. The encoded protein is CAWSLGQGIAEAFF.

The chain couples TRBV9 to TRBJ2-7; TRBD1 aligns across 9 bases. The germline CDR1 and CDR2 sequences are SGDLS and YYNGEE. This CDR3 has 15 residues. J lost 4 bases, V lost 3 bases, and 8 bases had no gene match. CDR3 coding DNA: TGTGCCAGCAGCGAAGGACAGGGGACGAAATACGAGCAGTACTTC. It specifies CASSEGQGTKYEQYF.

This chain connects TRBV6-5 to TRBJ2-2; 11 bases are a match to TRBD1. V lost 2 bases to trimming and J lost 4 bases; unmatched junction nucleotides: 3. Per the germline V gene, CDR1 is MNHEY and CDR2 is SVGAGI. The CDR3 consists of 16 residues. CDR3 nucleotides: TGTGCCAGCAGTTACACGGGGACAGGGGGCACCGGGGAGCTGTTTTTT. This translates into CASSYTGTGGTGELFF.

This clone appeared once. V gene TRBV27 combines with J gene TRBJ1-1; 9 positions match TRBD1. CDR3 length: 16 residues. Unmatched junction bases numbered 9, after V lost 5 bases and J lost 2 bases. CDR1 and CDR2 from the germline V gene are MNHEY and SMNVEV (reference sequence). The CDR3 sequence is CASSPWGQGGNTEAFF. The CDR3 region has the DNA TGTGCCAGCAGTCCGTGGGGACAGGGTGGAAACACTGAAGCTTTCTTT.

The chain carries TRBV18 and TRBJ1-5; tentatively, D is TRBD1 (5 bases). Germline CDR1 KGHSH, CDR2 LQKENI. This CDR3 spans 17 amino acids. The ends were cut back, 3 bases at V and 5 bases at J, with 20 bases in the middle. The CDR3 DNA follows: TGTGCCAGCTCACCCACCAGGGCCAGGGAAGTCTATCAGCCCCAGCATTTT. Translation: CASSPTRAREVYQPQHF. Looking up the rest from reference TRBV18 and TRBJ1-5 gives the full variable domain: NAGVMQNPRHLVRRRGQEARLRCSPMKGHSHVYWYRQLPEEGLKFMVYLQKENIIDESGMPKERFSAEFPKEGPSILRIQQVVRGDSAAYFCASSPTRAREVYQPQHFGDGTRLSIL.

The rearrangement links TRBV5-6 to TRBJ2-5; 8 bases agree with TRBD2. CDR3 size: 16 residues. Unmatched junction bases numbered 9, after V lost 4 bases and J lost 1 base. Germline V gives CDR1 SGHDT, CDR2 YYEEEE. In DNA form, the CDR3 reads TGTGCCAGCAGCCCGAAACTAGCGGCAGTCCAAGAGACCCAGTACTTC. Amino acids: CASSPKLAAVQETQYF. The full variable domain, completed using reference TRBV5-6 and TRBJ2-5, is DAGVTQSPTHLIKTRGQQVTLRCSPKSGHDTVSWYQQALGQGPQFIFQYYEEEERQRGNFPDRFSGHQFPNYSSELNVNALLLGDSALYLCASSPKLAAVQETQYFGPGTRLLVL.

This clone is a singleton in its sample. The chain has TRBV5-4 and TRBJ2-7, with 10 bases fitting TRBD1. CDR1 SGHNT and CDR2 YYREEE come from the germline V gene (reference sequence). V was clipped by 4 bases and J by 11 bases; unmatched bases: 6. The CDR3 is made up of 12 amino acids. This CDR3 reads CASSRGQGREYF. In DNA, the CDR3 is TGTGCCAGCAGCCGGGGACAGGGGAGGGAGTACTTC.

This clone has just a few counts. The gene calls are TRBV9 and TRBJ2-1; perhaps TRBD1 as D (6 bases). Germline loops: CDR1 SGDLS, CDR2 YYNGEE. CDR3 size: 16 residues. V dropped 3 bases and J dropped 4 bases, with 17 bases sitting between them. DNA of the CDR3: TGTGCCAGCAGCGCCTACAGGGTTAACAAGTACAATGAGCAGTTCTTC. This gives the protein CASSAYRVNKYNEQFF.

The V and J genes are TRBV5-6 and TRBJ1-4; D remains ambiguous. Per the germline V gene, CDR1 is SGHDT and CDR2 is YYEEEE. V was clipped by 2 bases and J by 5 bases, with 7 bases between them. The CDR3 spans 13 residues. The CDR3 here is CASSFRLNEKLFF. The CDR3 DNA is TGTGCCAGCAGCTTCCGGTTAAATGAAAAACTGTTTTTT.

This clone has just one count. The gene calls are TRBV7-6 and TRBJ1-3, with unresolved D. The V gene's germline CDR1 is SGHVS and CDR2 FNYEAQ. Trimming took 5 bases from V and 0 from J, leaving 5 bases between them. This CDR3 is 13 amino acids long. Here the CDR3 DNA reads TGTGCCAGCAGCCAAAACTCTGGAAACACCATATATTTT. Its protein is CASSQNSGNTIYF.

The rearrangement uses TRBV27 and TRBJ1-4, with D uncertain. Germline-derived CDR1 and CDR2 are MNHEY and SMNVEV (reference sequence). V gave up 0 bases and J gave up 7 bases, with 9 bases separating them. The CDR3 is made up of 14 amino acids. This CDR3 is CASSLSWRAEKLFF. DNA for the CDR3: TGTGCCAGCAGTTTATCGTGGAGAGCTGAAAAACTGTTTTTT. Full variable domain (missing parts from reference TRBV27 and TRBJ1-4): EAQVTQNPRYLITVTGKKLTVTCSQNMNHEYMSWYRQDPGLGLRQIYYSMNVEVTDKGDVPEGYKVSRKEKRNFPLILESPSPNQTSLYFCASSLSWRAEKLFFGSGTQLSVL.

The CDR3 region is CASSQGRLSTDTQYF. The CDR3 DNA reads as TGCGCCAGCAGCCAGGGGCGACTTTCCACAGATACGCAGTATTTT. This chain joins TRBV4-3 and TRBJ2-3, with a tentative D call TRBD1 (5 bases). This CDR3 region has 15 residues. Trimming shortened V by 3 bases and J by 2 bases, and 12 bases separated the two germline ends. Germline CDR1 reads LGHNA; CDR2 reads YSLEER.

The chain carries TRBV7-2 and TRBJ2-7; 8 bases align to TRBD2. The germline CDR1 and CDR2 sequences are SGHTA and FQGNSA. The CDR3 extends over 16 amino acids. Losses at the gene ends were 4 bases for V and 3 bases for J; bases not matched to a gene: 11. CDR3 sequence: CASSSLFGGGFYEQYF. The CDR3 bases are TGTGCCAGCAGCTCCCTTTTCGGCGGGGGGTTCTACGAGCAGTACTTC. The whole variable domain, remainder taken from reference TRBV7-2 and TRBJ2-7, is GAGVSQSPSNKVTEKGKDVELRCDPISGHTALYWYRQSLGQGLEFLIYFQGNSAPDKSGLPSDRFSAERTGGSVSTLTIQRTQQEDSAVYLCASSSLFGGGFYEQYFGPGTRLTVT.

The chain recombines TRBV5-6 with TRBJ2-3; TRBD2 might be the D (6 bases). Germline lookup yields CDR1 SGHDT and CDR2 YYEEEE. The germline V and J ends were trimmed by 4 bases and 5 bases, with 14 bases remaining between them. This CDR3 is built from 14 residues. The CDR3 region has the DNA TGTGCCAGCAGCGCTCCAGGGAGGAAAGATACGCAGTATTTT. Its translation is CASSAPGRKDTQYF. Full variable domain (rest looked up from reference TRBV5-6 and TRBJ2-3): DAGVTQSPTHLIKTRGQQVTLRCSPKSGHDTVSWYQQALGQGPQFIFQYYEEEERQRGNFPDRFSGHQFPNYSSELNVNALLLGDSALYLCASSAPGRKDTQYFGPGTRLTVL.

The chain employs TRBV11-2 and TRBJ2-1, with 7 bases lining up with TRBD1. The V gene's germline CDR1 is SGHAT and CDR2 FQNNGV. Trimming at V came to 4 bases and at J to 10 bases, leaving 4 bases not matched to a gene. The length of the CDR3 is 12 residues. This chain's CDR3 is CASSSTGYEQFF. Written as DNA, the CDR3 is TGTGCCAGCAGCTCGACAGGGTACGAGCAGTTCTTC.

The chain joins TRBV30 to TRBJ1-6; 7 positions agree with TRBD1. V was clipped by 1 base and J by 9 bases; unmatched bases: 6. Germline CDR1 is GTSNPN and CDR2 is SVGIG (reference sequence). This CDR3 has 14 amino acids. The CDR3 sequence: CAWSEQGIASPLHF. DNA of the CDR3: TGTGCCTGGAGTGAACAGGGGATTGCTTCACCCCTCCACTTT.

The chain carries TRBV7-9 and TRBJ1-3, with a tentative D call TRBD1 (5 bases). Germline V CDR1 and CDR2: SEHNR, FQNEAQ (reference sequence). V lost 1 base and J lost 0, with 7 bases in between. This CDR3 spans 15 amino acids. Here the CDR3 DNA reads TGTGCCAGCAGCTTAGACAGGAACTCTGGAAACACCATATATTTT. Translation gives CASSLDRNSGNTIYF.

V usage is TRBV2 and J usage is TRBJ1-6; D possibly corresponds to TRBD1 (5 bases). The CDR3 totals 17 residues. The ends were cut back, 7 bases at V and 5 bases at J, with 21 bases in the middle. The germline V gene encodes CDR1 SNHLY and CDR2 FYNNEI. CDR3 protein: CASKVGGQGRNNSPLHF. As DNA, the CDR3 is TGTGCCAGCAAGGTGGGAGGGCAGGGAAGGAATAATTCACCCCTCCACTTT. Full variable domain (missing parts from reference TRBV2 and TRBJ1-6): EPEVTQTPSHQVTQMGQEVILRCVPISNHLYFYWYRQILGQKVEFLVSFYNNEISEKSEIFDDQFSVERPDGSNFTLKIRSTKLEDSAMYFCASKVGGQGRNNSPLHFGNGTRLTVT.

The genes are TRBV5-4 and TRBJ2-7; 13 bases are shared with TRBD2. Germline lookup yields CDR1 SGHNT and CDR2 YYREEE (reference sequence). The CDR3 is 15 residues long. The V gene end was trimmed by 3 bases and the J gene end by 5 bases; junction bases not matched to a gene: 5. The CDR3 region is CASSSLTSGGNEQYF. The CDR3, as DNA: TGTGCCAGCAGCTCCTTGACTAGCGGGGGGAACGAGCAGTACTTC.

A single count supports this clone. The V and J genes are TRBV27 and TRBJ2-1, with a tentative D call TRBD2 (5 bases). This CDR3 has 15 amino acids. Germline CDR1 and CDR2: MNHEY and SMNVEV (reference sequence). V lost 5 bases and J lost 1, with 12 bases in between. In DNA form, the CDR3 reads TGTGCCAGCAGTCTGGGAACGGGGTCCTACAATGAGCAGTTCTTC. Translation gives CASSLGTGSYNEQFF.

This chain connects TRBV11-2 to TRBJ1-6, with TRBD1 matching 8 bases. Germline values: CDR1 SGHAT, CDR2 FQNNGV. V trimming: 5 bases; J trimming: 0 bases; junction bases outside the gene matches: 6. CDR3 length equals 17 residues. The CDR3 DNA reads as TGTGCCAGCAGCACCCGGACAGGGAGCTCCTATAATTCACCCCTCCACTTT. This encodes CASSTRTGSSYNSPLHF.

The rearrangement uses TRBV24-1 and TRBJ2-5; perhaps TRBD1 as D (5 bases). V lost 4 bases to trimming and J lost 4 bases, with 15 bases between them. CDR3 size: 15 residues. Germline V gene data show CDR1 as KGHDR and CDR2 as SFDVKD. CDR3 nucleotide sequence: TGTGCCACCAGTGACCCCCGGGCCCAGGGAGAGACCCAGTACTTC. It is translated as CATSDPRAQGETQYF.

The CDR3 region has the DNA TGCAGCATCGGACTAGCAGGAGATGAGCAGTTCTTC. It codes for CSIGLAGDEQFF. The chain joins TRBV29-1 to TRBJ2-1; 8 positions match TRBD2. The CDR3 has 12 residues. After removal of 8 bases from V and 8 bases from J, the junction contained 8 bases not matched to a gene. Germline V gene sequence: CDR1 SQVTM, CDR2 ANQGSEA.